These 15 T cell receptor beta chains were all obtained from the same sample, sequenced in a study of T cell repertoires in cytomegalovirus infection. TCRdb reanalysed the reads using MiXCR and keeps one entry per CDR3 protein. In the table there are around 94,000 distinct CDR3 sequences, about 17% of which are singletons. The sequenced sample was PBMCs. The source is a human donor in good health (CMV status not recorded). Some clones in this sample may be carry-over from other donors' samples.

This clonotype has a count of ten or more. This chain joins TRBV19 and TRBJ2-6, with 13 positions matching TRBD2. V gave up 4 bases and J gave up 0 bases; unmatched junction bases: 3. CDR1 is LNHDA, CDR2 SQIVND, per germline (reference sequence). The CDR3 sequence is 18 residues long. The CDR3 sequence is CASSTRLAGGSGANVLTF. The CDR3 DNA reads TGTGCCAGTAGTACTCGACTAGCGGGGGGCTCTGGGGCCAACGTCCTGACTTTC.

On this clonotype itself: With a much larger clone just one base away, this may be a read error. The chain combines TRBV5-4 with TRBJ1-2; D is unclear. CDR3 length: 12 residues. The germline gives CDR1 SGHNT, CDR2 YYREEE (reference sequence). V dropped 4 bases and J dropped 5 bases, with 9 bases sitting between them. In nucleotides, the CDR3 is TGTGCCAGCAGCCCGGACGGTTATGGCTACACCTTC. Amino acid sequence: CASSPDGYGYTF.

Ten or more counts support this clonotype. CDR3 DNA: TGTGCCAGCAGCTTCGATACAGGGGGGGCCAAAAACATTCAGTACTTC. This codes for CASSFDTGGAKNIQYF. This chain uses TRBV7-8 with TRBJ2-4, with 8 positions matching TRBD1. Germline lookup yields CDR1 SGHVS and CDR2 FQNEAQ. The CDR3 is made up of 16 amino acids. V lost 3 bases to trimming and J lost 1 base; unmatched junction nucleotides: 5.

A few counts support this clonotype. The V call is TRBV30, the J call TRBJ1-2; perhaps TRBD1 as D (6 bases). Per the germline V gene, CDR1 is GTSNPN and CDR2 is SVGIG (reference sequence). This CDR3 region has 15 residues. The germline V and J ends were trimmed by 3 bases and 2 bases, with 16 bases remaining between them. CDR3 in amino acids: CAWRGGAGDNYGYTF. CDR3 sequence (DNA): TGTGCCTGGAGGGGGGGCGCGGGTGACAACTATGGCTACACCTTC. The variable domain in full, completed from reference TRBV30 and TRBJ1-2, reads SQTIHQWPATLVQPVGSPLSLECTVEGTSNPNLYWYRQAAGRGLQLLFYSVGIGQISSEVPQNLSASRPQDRQFILSSKKLLLSDSGFYLCAWRGGAGDNYGYTFGSGTRLTVV.

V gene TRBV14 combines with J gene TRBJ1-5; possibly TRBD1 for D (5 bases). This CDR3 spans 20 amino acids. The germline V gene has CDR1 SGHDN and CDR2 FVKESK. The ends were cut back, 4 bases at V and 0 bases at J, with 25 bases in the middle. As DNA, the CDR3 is TGTGCCAGCAGCCTAGAGTCCCAGGGACGAATTAAGTATAGCAATCAGCCCCAGCATTTT. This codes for CASSLESQGRIKYSNQPQHF.

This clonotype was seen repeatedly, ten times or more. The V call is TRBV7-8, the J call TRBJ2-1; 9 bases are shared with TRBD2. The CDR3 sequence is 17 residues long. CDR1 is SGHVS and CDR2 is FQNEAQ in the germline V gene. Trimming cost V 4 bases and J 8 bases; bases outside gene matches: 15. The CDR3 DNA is TGTGCCAGCAGCTCAGGTCTCGCGGGGGGGCCCGAGGATGAGCAGTTCTTC. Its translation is CASSSGLAGGPEDEQFF.

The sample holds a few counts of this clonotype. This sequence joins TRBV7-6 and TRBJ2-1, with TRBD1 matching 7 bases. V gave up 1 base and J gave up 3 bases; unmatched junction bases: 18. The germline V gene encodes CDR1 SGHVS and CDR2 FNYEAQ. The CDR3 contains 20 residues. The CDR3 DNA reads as TGTGCCAGCAGCTTAGTTAGTTTAAGGGGGCCTAGTATACTCTACAATGAGCAGTTCTTC. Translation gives CASSLVSLRGPSILYNEQFF.

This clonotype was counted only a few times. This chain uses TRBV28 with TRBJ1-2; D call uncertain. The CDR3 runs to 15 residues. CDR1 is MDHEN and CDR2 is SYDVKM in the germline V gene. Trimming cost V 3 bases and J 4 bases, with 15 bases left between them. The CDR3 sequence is CASSFSGPRRYGYTF. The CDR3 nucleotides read TGTGCCAGCAGTTTCAGCGGTCCCCGACGCTATGGCTACACCTTC.

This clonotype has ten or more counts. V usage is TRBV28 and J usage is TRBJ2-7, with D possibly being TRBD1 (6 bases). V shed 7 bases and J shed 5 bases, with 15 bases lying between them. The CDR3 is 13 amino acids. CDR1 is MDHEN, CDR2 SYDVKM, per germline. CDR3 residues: CASTPQGSHEQYF. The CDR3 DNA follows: TGTGCCAGCACCCCACAGGGAAGTCACGAGCAGTACTTC.

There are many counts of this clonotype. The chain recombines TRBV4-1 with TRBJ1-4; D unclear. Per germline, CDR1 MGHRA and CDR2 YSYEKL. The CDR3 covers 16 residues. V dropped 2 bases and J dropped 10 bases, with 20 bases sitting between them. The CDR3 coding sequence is TGCGCCAGCAGCCAAATCCGGATCAGGCCGTTGGGAAAACTGTTTTTT. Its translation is CASSQIRIRPLGKLFF.

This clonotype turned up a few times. DNA for the CDR3: TGTGCCAGCAGCCCACAGGGATTTAACTATGGCTACACCTTC. Residues: CASSPQGFNYGYTF. The chain joins TRBV7-2 to TRBJ1-2; D perhaps matches TRBD1 (6 bases). The CDR3 runs 14 residues. Deletions cut 5 bases from V and 1 base from J, with 11 bases between. Per the germline V gene, CDR1 is SGHTA and CDR2 is FQGNSA.

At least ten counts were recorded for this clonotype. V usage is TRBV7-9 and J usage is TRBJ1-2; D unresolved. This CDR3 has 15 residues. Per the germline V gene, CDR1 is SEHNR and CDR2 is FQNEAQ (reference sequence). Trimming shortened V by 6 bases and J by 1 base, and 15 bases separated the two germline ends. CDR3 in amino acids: CASRDRSLINYGYTF. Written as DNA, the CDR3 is TGTGCCAGCAGGGACCGTAGTCTAATTAACTATGGCTACACCTTC.

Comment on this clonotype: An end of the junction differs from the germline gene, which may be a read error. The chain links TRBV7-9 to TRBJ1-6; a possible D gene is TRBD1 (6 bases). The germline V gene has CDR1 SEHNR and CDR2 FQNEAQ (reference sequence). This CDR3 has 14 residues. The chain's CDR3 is CASSPKGGNSALHF. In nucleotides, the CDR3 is TGTGCCAGCAGCCCCAAGGGGGGAAATTCAGCCCTCCACTTT.

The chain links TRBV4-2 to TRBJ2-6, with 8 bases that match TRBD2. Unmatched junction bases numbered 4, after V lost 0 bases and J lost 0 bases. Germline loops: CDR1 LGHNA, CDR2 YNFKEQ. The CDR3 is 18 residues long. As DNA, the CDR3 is TGTGCCAGCAGCCAAGACCCAGCGGGGGCCTCTGGGGCCAACGTCCTGACTTTC. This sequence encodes CASSQDPAGASGANVLTF.

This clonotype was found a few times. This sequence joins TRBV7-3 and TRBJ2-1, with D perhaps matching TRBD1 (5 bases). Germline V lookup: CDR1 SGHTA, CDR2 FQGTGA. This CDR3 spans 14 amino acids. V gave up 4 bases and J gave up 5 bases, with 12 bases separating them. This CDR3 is CASSYQGTHNEQFF. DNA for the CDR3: TGTGCCAGCAGCTACCAGGGAACTCACAATGAGCAGTTCTTC.